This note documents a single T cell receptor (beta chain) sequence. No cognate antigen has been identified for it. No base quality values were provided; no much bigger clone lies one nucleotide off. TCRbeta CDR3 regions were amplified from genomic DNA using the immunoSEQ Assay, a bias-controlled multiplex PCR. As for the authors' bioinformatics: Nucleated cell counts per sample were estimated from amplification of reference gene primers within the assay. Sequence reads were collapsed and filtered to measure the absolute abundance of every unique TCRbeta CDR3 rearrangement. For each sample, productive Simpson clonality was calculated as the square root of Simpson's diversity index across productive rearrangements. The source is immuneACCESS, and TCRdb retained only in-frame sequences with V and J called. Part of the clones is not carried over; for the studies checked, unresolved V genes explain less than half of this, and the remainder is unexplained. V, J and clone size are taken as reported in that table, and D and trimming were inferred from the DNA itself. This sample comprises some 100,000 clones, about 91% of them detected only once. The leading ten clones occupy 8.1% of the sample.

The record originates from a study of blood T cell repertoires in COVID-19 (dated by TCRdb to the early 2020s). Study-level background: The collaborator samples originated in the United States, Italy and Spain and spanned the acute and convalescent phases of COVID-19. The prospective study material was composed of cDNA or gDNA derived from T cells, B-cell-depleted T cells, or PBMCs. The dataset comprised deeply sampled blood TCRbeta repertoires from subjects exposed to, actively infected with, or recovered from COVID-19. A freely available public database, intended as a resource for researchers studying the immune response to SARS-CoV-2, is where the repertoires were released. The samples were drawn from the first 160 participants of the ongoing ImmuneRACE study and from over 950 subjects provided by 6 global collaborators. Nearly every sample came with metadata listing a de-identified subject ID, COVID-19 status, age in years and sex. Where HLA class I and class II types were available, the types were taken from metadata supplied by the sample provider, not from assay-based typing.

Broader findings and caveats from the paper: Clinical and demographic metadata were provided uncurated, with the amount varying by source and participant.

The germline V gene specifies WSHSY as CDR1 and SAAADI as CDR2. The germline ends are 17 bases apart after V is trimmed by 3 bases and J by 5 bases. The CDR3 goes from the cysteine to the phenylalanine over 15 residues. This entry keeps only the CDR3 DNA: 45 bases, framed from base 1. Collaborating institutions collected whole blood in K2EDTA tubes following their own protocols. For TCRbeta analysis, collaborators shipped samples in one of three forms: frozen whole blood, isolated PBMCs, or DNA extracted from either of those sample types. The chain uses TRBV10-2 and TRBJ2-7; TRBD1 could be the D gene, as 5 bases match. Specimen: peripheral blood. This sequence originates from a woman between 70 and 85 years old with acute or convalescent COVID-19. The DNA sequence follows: TGCGCCAGCAGTGATGGCAGGGTCGGGTTACACGAGCAGTACTTC. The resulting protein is CASSDGRVGLHEQYF.